This T cell receptor beta chain emerged from a study of regulatory T cells in long-lasting Graves disease. CDR1 is SGHTA, CDR2 FQGNSA, per germline. The junction had 13 bases not matched to a gene; V was cut back by 1 base and J by 5 bases. This CDR3 is 17 amino acids long. HTBI primers from iRepertoire and Arm-PCR of CDR3 regions yielded the TCR beta libraries. Using its own MiXCR run on the multiplex PCR reads, TCRdb lists one record per CDR3 protein. The table records under 250,000 distinct CDR3 sequences, roughly a fifth of them present only once. In its sample, this clonotype was seen once. Its antigen is still unknown. Whole-study results and caveats: The small sample size may have reduced accuracy.

As to time point: newly diagnosed GD, antithyroid drugs for less than 3 months. The authors made the TCR library using RNA they extracted from PBMCs. The chain carries TRBV7-2 and TRBJ1-2, with 7 bases aligning to TRBD1. This specimen consisted of peripheral blood mononuclear cells (PBMCs), obtained at new diagnosis, from a patient treated with antithyroid drugs. The source of this sequence is a female donor with Graves disease. CDR3 sequence: CASSLGAPGGSGYGYTF. CDR3 in DNA: TGTGCCAGCAGCTTAGGGGCCCCAGGGGGTTCCGGGTATGGCTACACCTTC.